The entry below gives a single T cell receptor beta chain sequence along with its context. The sample is drawn from a study of blood T cell repertoires in COVID-19. The table came from immunoSEQ multiplex PCR; TCRdb's copy has only in-frame clones and leaves some out. The sample carries more than 200,000 clones, around 81% recorded once. The CDR3 extends over 13 amino acids. Germline lookup yields CDR1 SNHLY and CDR2 FYNNEI. V lost 0 bases to trimming and J lost 7 bases, with 6 bases between them. Sequencing input: PBMCs or T cells enriched from blood (not recorded which). The chain joins TRBV2 to TRBJ1-4; D may be TRBD1 (5 bases). This clonotype originated in a man aged 25 to 45 with acute COVID-19. In DNA form, the CDR3 reads TGTGCCAGCAGTGAAGCCGGGGGTGAAAAACTGTTTTTT. This gives the protein CASSEAGGEKLFF.